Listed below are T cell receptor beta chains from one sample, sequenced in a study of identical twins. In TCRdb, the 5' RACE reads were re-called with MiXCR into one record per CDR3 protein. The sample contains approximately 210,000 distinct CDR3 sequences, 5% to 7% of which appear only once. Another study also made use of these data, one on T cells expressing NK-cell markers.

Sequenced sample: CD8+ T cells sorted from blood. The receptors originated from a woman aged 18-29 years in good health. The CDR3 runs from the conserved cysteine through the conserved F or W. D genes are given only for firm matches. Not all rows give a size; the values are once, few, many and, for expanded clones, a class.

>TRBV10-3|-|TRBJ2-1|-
CATISPERADNEQFF
TGTGCCACCATCTCCCCGGAGCGGGCGGACAATGAGCAGTTCTTC
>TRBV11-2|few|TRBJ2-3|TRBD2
CASSLMSGRDTQYF
TGTGCCAGCAGCTTAATGAGCGGGAGGGATACGCAGTATTTT
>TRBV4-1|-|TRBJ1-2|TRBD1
CASSQDTGAGNGYTF
TGCGCCAGCAGCCAAGATACAGGGGCTGGGAATGGCTACACCTTC
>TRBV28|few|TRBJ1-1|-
CASSYNREAFF
TGTGCCAGCAGTTATAACAGGGAAGCTTTCTTT
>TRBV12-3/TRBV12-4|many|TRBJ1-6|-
CASSVHSNSPLHF
TGTGCCAGCAGTGTCCACAGCAATTCACCCCTCCACTTT
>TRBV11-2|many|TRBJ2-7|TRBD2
CASSLGPAGSYEQYF
TGTGCCAGCAGCTTAGGTCCAGCGGGGTCCTACGAGCAGTACTTC
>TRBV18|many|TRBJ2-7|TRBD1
CASSPSAGQVPYEQYF
TGTGCCAGCTCACCAAGCGCGGGACAGGTGCCCTACGAGCAGTACTTC
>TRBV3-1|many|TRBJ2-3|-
CASSDSGGETDTQYF
TGTGCCAGCAGCGATAGCGGAGGGGAGACAGATACGCAGTATTTT
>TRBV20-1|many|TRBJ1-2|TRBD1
CSAEVKIGTAANYGYTF
TGCAGTGCCGAAGTTAAGATAGGGACAGCAGCTAACTATGGCTACACCTTC
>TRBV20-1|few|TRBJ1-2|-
CSARDGSTNYGYTF
TGCAGTGCTAGAGACGGGAGCACTAACTATGGCTACACCTTC
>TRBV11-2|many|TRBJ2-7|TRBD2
CASSGLAPYEQYF
TGTGCCAGCAGCGGACTAGCGCCCTACGAGCAGTACTTC
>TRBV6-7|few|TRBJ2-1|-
CASSYPGRRGHYNEQFF
TGTGCCAGCAGTTACCCTGGAAGGCGCGGTCACTACAATGAGCAGTTCTTC
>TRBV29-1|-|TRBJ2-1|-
CSALVSSGLYNEQFF
TGCAGCGCACTTGTGTCAAGCGGGCTTTACAATGAGCAGTTCTTC
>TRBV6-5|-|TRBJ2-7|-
CATQSTAYEQYF
TGTGCCACCCAATCCACGGCCTACGAGCAGTACTTC
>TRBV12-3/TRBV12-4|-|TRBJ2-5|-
CASSDAGTQAETQYF
TGTGCCAGCAGTGACGCCGGGACACAGGCGGAGACCCAGTACTTC
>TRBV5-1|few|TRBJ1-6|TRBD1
CASSPGQNEKPLHF
TGCGCCAGCAGCCCGGGACAGAACGAGAAACCCCTCCACTTT
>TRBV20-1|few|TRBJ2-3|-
CSAKHGGGGSADTQYF
TGCAGTGCCAAACACGGAGGGGGCGGGAGTGCAGATACGCAGTATTTT
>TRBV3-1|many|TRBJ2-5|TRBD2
CASSPTSGYQETQYF
TGTGCCAGCAGCCCGACTAGCGGGTACCAAGAGACCCAGTACTTC
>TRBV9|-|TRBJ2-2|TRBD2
CASSVGVSGRRGELFF
TGTGCCAGCAGCGTAGGGGTTAGCGGGAGAAGAGGGGAGCTGTTTTTT
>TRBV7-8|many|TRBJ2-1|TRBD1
CASSSLAGGSYNEQFF
TGTGCCAGCAGCTCCCTAGCAGGGGGATCCTACAATGAGCAGTTCTTC
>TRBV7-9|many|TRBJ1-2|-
CATLQGTDGYTF
TGTGCCACCCTTCAGGGGACCGATGGCTACACCTTC
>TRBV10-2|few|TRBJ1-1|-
CASSESFEAFF
TGCGCCAGCAGTGAGTCCTTTGAAGCTTTCTTT
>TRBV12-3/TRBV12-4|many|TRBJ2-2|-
CASLGAGELFF
TGTGCCAGCCTAGGGGCCGGGGAGCTGTTTTTT
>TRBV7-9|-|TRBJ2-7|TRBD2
CASSLREGPYEQYF
TGTGCCAGCAGCTTACGGGAGGGGCCCTACGAGCAGTACTTC
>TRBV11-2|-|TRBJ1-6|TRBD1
CASSPRQGILSPLHF
TGTGCCAGCAGCCCCCGACAGGGTATTTTGTCACCCCTCCACTTT
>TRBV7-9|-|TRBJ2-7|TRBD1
CASSLGWGQGDEQYF
TGTGCCAGCAGCTTGGGGTGGGGACAGGGAGACGAGCAGTACTTC